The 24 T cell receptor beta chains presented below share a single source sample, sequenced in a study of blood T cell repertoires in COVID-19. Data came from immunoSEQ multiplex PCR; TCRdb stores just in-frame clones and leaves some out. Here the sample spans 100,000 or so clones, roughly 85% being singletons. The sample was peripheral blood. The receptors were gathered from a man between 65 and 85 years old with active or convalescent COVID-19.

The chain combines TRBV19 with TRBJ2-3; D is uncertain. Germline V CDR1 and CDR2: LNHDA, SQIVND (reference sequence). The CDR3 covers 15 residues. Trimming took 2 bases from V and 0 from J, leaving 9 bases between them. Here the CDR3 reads CASSIWAQSTDTQYF. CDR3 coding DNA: TGTGCCAGTAGTATATGGGCACAGAGCACAGATACGCAGTATTTT.

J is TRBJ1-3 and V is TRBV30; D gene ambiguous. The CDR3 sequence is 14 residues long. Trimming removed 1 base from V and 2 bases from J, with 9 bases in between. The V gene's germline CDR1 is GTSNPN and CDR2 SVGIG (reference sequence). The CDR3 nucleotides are TGTGCCTGGAGTGATGGGCACCCTGGAAACACCATATATTTT. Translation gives CAWSDGHPGNTIYF.

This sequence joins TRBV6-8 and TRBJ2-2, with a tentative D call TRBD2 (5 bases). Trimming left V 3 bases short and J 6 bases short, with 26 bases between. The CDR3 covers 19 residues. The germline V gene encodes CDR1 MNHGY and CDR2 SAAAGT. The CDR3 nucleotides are TGTGCCAGCAGTTATCGCCTCCTAGCCGGGTCGTTACATCCCGGGGAGCTGTTTTTT. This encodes CASSYRLLAGSLHPGELFF.

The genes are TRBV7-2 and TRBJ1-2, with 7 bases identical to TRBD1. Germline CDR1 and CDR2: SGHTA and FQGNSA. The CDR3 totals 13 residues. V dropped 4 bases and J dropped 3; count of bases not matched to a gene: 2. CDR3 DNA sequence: TGTGCCAGCAGCTCAACAGGGGACTATGGCTACACCTTC. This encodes CASSSTGDYGYTF.

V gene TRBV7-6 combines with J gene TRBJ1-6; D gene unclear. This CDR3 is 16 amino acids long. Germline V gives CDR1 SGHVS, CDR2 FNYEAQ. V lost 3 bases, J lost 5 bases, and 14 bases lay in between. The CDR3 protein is CASSFGEVRDNSPLHF. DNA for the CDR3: TGTGCCAGCAGCTTCGGGGAAGTCCGTGATAATTCACCCCTCCACTTT.

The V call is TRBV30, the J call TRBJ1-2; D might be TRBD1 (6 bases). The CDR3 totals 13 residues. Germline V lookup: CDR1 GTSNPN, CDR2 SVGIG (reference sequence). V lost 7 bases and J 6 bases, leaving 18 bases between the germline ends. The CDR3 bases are TGTGCCTCCTCCCGGCAGGGGTACGATGGCTACACCTTC. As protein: CASSRQGYDGYTF.

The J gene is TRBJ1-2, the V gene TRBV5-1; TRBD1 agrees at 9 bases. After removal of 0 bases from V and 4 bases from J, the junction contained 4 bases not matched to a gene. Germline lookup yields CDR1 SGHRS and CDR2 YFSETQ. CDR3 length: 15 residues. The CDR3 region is CASSLEGTGIYGYTF. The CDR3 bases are TGCGCCAGCAGCTTGGAAGGGACAGGGATCTATGGCTACACCTTC.

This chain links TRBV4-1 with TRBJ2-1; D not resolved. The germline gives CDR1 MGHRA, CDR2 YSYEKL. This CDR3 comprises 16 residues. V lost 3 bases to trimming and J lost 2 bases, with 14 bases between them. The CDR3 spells CASSHLDMVAYNEQFF. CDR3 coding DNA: TGCGCCAGCAGCCACCTCGACATGGTAGCCTACAATGAGCAGTTCTTC.

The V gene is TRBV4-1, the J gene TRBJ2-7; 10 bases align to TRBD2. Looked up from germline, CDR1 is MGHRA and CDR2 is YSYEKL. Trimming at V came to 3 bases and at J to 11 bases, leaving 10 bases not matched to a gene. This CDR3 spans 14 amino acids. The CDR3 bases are TGCGCCAGCAGCCAGTCGCTAGCGGGAGAACGAAAGTACTTC. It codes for CASSQSLAGERKYF.

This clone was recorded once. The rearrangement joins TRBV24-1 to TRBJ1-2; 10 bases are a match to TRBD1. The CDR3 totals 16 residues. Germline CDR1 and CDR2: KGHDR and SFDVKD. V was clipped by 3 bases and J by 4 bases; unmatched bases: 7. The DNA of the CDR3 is TGTGCCACCAGTGATCGCGACAGGGGGCAACTCTATGGCTACACCTTC. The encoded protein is CATSDRDRGQLYGYTF.

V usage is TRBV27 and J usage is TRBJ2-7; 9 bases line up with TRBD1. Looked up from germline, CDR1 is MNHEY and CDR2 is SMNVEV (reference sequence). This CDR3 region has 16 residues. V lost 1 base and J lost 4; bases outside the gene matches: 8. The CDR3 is CASSLFAGTGLYEQYF. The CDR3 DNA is TGTGCCAGCAGTTTATTCGCCGGGACAGGGCTATACGAGCAGTACTTC.

The CDR3 sequence is CASSEGLAGKDTQYF. CDR3 in DNA: TGTGCCAGCAGTGAGGGACTAGCGGGAAAAGATACGCAGTATTTT. This chain uses TRBV6-1 with TRBJ2-3, with TRBD2 identical over 13 bases. This CDR3 is 15 amino acids long. Germline-derived CDR1 and CDR2 are MNHNS and SASEGT. V dropped 3 bases and J dropped 5; count of bases not matched to a gene: 2.

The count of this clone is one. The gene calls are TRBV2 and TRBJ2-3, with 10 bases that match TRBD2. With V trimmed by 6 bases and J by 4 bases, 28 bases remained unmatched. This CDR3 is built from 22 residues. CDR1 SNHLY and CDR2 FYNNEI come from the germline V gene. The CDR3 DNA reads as TGTGCCAGCAGCGACTCCCCCTGGGTGGCTAGCGGGAGTGGGCTCCTTGCAGATACGCAGTATTTT. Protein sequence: CASSDSPWVASGSGLLADTQYF.

DNA of the CDR3: TGTGCCAGCAGCTTCCCGACAGGGGGCGCCTATGGCTACACCTTC. Its translation: CASSFPTGGAYGYTF. The rearrangement uses TRBV7-9 and TRBJ1-2; 10 bases are a match to TRBD1. Germline CDR1 reads SEHNR; CDR2 reads FQNEAQ (reference sequence). The ends lost 3 bases at V and 4 bases at J; junction bases unmatched: 5. The CDR3 has 15 residues.

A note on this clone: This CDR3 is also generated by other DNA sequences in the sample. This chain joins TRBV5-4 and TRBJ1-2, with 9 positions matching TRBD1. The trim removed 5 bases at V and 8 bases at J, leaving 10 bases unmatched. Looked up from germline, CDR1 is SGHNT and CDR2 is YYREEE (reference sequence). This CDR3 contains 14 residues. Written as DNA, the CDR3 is TGTGCCAGCAGACTGACAGGGGGTGCGGGGGGCTACACCTTC. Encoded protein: CASRLTGGAGGYTF.

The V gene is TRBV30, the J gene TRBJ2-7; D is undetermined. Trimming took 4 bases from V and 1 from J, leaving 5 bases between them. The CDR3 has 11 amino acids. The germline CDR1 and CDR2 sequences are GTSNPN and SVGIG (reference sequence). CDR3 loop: CAWTDSYEQYF. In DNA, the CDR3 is TGTGCCTGGACAGATTCCTACGAGCAGTACTTC.

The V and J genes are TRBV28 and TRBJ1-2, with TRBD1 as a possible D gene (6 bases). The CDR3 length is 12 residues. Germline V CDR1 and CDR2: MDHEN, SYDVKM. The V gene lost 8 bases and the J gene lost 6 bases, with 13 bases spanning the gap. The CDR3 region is CASVTGTNGYTF. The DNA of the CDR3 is TGTGCCAGCGTCACAGGGACCAATGGCTACACCTTC.

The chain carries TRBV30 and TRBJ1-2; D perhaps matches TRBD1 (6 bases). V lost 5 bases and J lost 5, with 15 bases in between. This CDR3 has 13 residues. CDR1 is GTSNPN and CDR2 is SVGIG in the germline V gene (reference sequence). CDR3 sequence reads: CAWGEGGEYGYTF. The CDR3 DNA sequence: TGTGCCTGGGGGGAAGGGGGGGAATATGGCTACACCTTC. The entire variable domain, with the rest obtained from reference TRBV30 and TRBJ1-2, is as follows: SQTIHQWPATLVQPVGSPLSLECTVEGTSNPNLYWYRQAAGRGLQLLFYSVGIGQISSEVPQNLSASRPQDRQFILSSKKLLLSDSGFYLCAWGEGGEYGYTFGSGTRLTVV.

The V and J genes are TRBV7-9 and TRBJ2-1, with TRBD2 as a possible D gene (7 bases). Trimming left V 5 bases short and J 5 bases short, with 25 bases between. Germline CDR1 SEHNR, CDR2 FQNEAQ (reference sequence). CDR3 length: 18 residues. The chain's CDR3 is CASSQPTELRGGHNEQFF. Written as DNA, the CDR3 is TGTGCCAGCAGCCAGCCGACCGAGCTGAGGGGGGGCCACAATGAGCAGTTCTTC.

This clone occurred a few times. CDR3 nucleotides: TGCAGCGTTGGGGCGGACAGGGGTCCCTACGAGCAGTACTTC. Amino acids: CSVGADRGPYEQYF. The chain carries TRBV29-1 and TRBJ2-7; 9 bases agree with TRBD1. The CDR3 sequence is 14 residues long. The germline CDR1 and CDR2 sequences are SQVTM and ANQGSEA. J lost 2 bases, V lost 4 bases, and 6 bases had no gene match.

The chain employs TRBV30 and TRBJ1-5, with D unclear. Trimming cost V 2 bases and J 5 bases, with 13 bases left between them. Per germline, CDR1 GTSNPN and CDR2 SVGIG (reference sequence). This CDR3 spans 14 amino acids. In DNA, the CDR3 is TGTGCCTGGAGTCTGACAATGTTGGATCAGCCCCAGCATTTT. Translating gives CAWSLTMLDQPQHF. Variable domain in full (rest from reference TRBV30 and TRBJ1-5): SQTIHQWPATLVQPVGSPLSLECTVEGTSNPNLYWYRQAAGRGLQLLFYSVGIGQISSEVPQNLSASRPQDRQFILSSKKLLLSDSGFYLCAWSLTMLDQPQHFGDGTRLSIL.

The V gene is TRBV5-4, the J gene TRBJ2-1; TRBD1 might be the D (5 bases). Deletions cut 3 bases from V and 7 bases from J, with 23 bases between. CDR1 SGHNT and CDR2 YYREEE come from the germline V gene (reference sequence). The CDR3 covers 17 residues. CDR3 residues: CASSSPHSGRVGNEQFF. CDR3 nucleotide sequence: TGTGCCAGCAGCTCTCCCCATTCGGGCAGGGTTGGGAATGAGCAGTTCTTC.

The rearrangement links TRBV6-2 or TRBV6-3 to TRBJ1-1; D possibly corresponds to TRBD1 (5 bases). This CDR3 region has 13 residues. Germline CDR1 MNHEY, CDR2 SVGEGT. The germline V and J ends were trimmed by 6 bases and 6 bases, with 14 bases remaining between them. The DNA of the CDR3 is TGTGCCAGCAGCCAGGGAGACGAACCTGAAGCTTTCTTT. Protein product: CASSQGDEPEAFF.

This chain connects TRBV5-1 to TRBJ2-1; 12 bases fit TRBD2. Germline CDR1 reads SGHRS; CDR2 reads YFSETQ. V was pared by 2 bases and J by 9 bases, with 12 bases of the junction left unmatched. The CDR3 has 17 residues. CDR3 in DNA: TGCGCCAGCAGCTTTCCAGGAGGCCTAGCGGGAGGGAGTGAGCAGTTCTTC. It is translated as CASSFPGGLAGGSEQFF.